The 10 T cell receptor beta chains listed next were all sequenced from one sample in a study of control samples from healthy donors and cancer patients. Libraries were prepared by immunoSEQ multiplex PCR; TCRdb keeps only in-frame clonotypes and omits some of them. The profile shows about 180,000 clones, more than 90% of them singletons. Input material: blood. These receptors all stem from a woman in her thirties or forties in good health.

The rearrangement links TRBV6-5 to TRBJ2-7; 10 bases fit TRBD1. Germline CDR1 is MNHEY and CDR2 is SVGAGI. This CDR3 is built from 14 residues. With V trimmed by 8 bases and J by 6 bases, 10 bases remained unmatched. In nucleotides, the CDR3 is TGTGCCAGCGGGGACCGACAGGGGGCTGGCGAGCAGTACTTC. It specifies CASGDRQGAGEQYF.

V usage is TRBV5-5 and J usage is TRBJ1-3; D is unclear. The length of the CDR3 is 15 residues. CDR1 SGHKS and CDR2 YYEKEE come from the germline V gene (reference sequence). The germline V and J ends were trimmed by 4 bases and 0 bases, with 11 bases remaining between them. The CDR3 sequence is CASSLHGNSGNTIYF. The DNA of the CDR3 is TGTGCCAGCAGCCTGCATGGGAACTCTGGAAACACCATATATTTT.

The rearrangement links TRBV28 to TRBJ2-1; TRBD1 is a possible D gene (6 bases). V lost 5 bases, J lost 7 bases, and 21 bases lay in between. Germline CDR1 MDHEN, CDR2 SYDVKM. The CDR3 length is 16 residues. The DNA of the CDR3 is TGTGCCAGCAGTCCCTTGGGACAAAAAGGGGAAAATGAGCAGTTCTTC. Residues: CASSPLGQKGENEQFF.

V usage is TRBV6-5 and J usage is TRBJ2-7; 8 bases agree with TRBD2. This CDR3 is built from 15 residues. Germline CDR1 and CDR2: MNHEY and SVGAGI. V lost 6 bases to trimming and J lost 3 bases; unmatched junction nucleotides: 10. This CDR3 is CASSRGGGGGYEQYF. CDR3 nucleotides: TGTGCCAGCAGCCGGGGGGGAGGGGGTGGCTACGAGCAGTACTTC.

The rearrangement joins TRBV10-3 to TRBJ1-2, with D possibly being TRBD1 (6 bases). CDR1 is ENHRY, CDR2 SYGVKD, per germline. V gave up 6 bases and J gave up 6 bases, with 17 bases separating them. This CDR3 has 14 residues. The CDR3 protein is CAISQTGTTNGYTF. The DNA for the CDR3 is TGTGCCATCAGCCAAACAGGGACGACTAATGGCTACACCTTC.

The chain links TRBV6-6 to TRBJ1-2; 10 nucleotides match TRBD1. V shed 2 bases and J 0 bases; nucleotides not matched to a gene: 0. Germline CDR1 MNHNY, CDR2 SVGAGI (reference sequence). The CDR3 totals 15 residues. The CDR3 DNA reads as TGTGCCAGCAGTTACGGACAGGGGGCTAACTATGGCTACACCTTC. It codes for CASSYGQGANYGYTF.

The chain combines TRBV10-1 with TRBJ2-3, with TRBD2 matching 12 bases. CDR3 length: 15 amino acids. The germline V gene has CDR1 WNHNN and CDR2 SYGVQD (reference sequence). Germline trimming cut 4 bases from V and 1 base from J; bases unmatched to any gene: 0. The CDR3 DNA reads as TGCGCCAGCAGTGGACTAGCGGGGGGCACAGATACGCAGTATTTT. It translates to CASSGLAGGTDTQYF.

In the case of this clone: Other DNA sequences of this sample code for an identical CDR3. This chain connects TRBV5-1 to TRBJ2-5; TRBD2 aligns across 10 bases. The V gene end was trimmed by 3 bases and the J gene end by 5 bases; junction bases not matched to a gene: 10. This CDR3 comprises 16 residues. Germline lookup yields CDR1 SGHRS and CDR2 YFSETQ. CDR3 in DNA: TGCGCCAGCAGCTCCCTCGCTAGCGGGGGATCGGAGACCCAGTACTTC. It is translated as CASSSLASGGSETQYF.

The rearrangement joins TRBV3-1 (or the pseudogene TRBV3-2) to TRBJ1-4; possibly TRBD1 for D (6 bases). V was clipped by 0 bases and J by 12 bases, with 11 bases between them. The CDR3 is made up of 13 amino acids. Germline assignment: CDR1 LGHDT and CDR2 YNNKEL (reference sequence). The CDR3 nucleotides read TGTGCCAGCAGCCAAGATGGCACAGGGCAACTGTTTTTT. This sequence encodes CASSQDGTGQLFF.

This chain connects TRBV6-5 to TRBJ1-5; 7 positions match TRBD1. Germline V lookup: CDR1 MNHEY, CDR2 SVGAGI. This CDR3 is built from 14 residues. Trimming took 2 bases from V and 9 from J; bases not matched to a gene: 7. In nucleotides, the CDR3 is TGTGCCAGCAGTTACACCCAGGGGGGAAGGCCCCAGCATTTT. Its protein product is CASSYTQGGRPQHF.